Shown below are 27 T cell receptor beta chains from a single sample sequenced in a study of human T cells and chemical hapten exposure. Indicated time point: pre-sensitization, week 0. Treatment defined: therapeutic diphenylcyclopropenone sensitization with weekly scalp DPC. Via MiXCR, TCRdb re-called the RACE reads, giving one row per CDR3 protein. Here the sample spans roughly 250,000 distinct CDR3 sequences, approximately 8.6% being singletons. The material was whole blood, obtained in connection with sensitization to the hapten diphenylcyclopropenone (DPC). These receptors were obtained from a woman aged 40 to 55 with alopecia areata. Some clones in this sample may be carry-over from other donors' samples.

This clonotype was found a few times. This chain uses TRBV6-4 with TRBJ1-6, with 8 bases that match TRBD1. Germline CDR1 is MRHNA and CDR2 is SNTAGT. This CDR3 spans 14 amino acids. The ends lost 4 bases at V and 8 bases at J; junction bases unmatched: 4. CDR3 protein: CASSARGLDSPLHF. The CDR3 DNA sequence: TGTGCCAGCAGTGCCAGGGGGCTCGATTCACCCCTCCACTTT.

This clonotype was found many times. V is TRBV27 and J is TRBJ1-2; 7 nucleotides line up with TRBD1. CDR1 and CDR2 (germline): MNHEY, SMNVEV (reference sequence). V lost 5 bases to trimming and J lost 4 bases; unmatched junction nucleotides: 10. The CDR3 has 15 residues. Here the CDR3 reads CASSLTGLGRYGYTF. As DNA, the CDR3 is TGTGCCAGCAGTCTGACAGGGCTGGGGCGCTATGGCTACACCTTC.

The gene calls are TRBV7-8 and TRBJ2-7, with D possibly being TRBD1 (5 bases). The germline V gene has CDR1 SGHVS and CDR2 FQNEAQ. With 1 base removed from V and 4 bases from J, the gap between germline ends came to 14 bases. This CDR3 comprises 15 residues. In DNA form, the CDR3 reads TGTGCCAGCAGCTTAGGCCCCAGGTCAGGGTACGAGCAGTACTTC. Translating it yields CASSLGPRSGYEQYF. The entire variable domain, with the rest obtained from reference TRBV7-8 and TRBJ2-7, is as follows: GAGVSQSPRYKVAKRGQDVALRCDPISGHVSLFWYQQALGQGPEFLTYFQNEAQLDKSGLPSDRFFAERPEGSVSTLKIQRTQQEDSAVYLCASSLGPRSGYEQYFGPGTRLTVT.

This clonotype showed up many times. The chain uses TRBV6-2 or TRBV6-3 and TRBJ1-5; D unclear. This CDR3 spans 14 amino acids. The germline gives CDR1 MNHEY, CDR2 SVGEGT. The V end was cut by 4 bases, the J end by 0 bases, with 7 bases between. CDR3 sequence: CASSFDGSNQPQHF. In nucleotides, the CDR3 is TGTGCCAGCAGTTTCGACGGTAGCAATCAGCCCCAGCATTTT.

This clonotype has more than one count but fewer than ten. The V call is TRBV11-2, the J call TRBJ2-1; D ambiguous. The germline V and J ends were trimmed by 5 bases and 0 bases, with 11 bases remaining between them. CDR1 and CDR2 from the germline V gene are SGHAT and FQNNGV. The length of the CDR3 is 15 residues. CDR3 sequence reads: CASSPIVGSYNEQFF. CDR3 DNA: TGTGCCAGCAGCCCCATAGTGGGCTCCTACAATGAGCAGTTCTTC.

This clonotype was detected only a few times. The CDR3 region is CASSVVPGTGELFF. In DNA form, the CDR3 reads TGTGCCAGCAGCGTAGTCCCGGGGACCGGGGAGCTGTTTTTT. The chain recombines TRBV9 with TRBJ2-2; a weak D match, TRBD2 (5 bases). The germline V and J ends were trimmed by 0 bases and 5 bases, with 8 bases remaining between them. Germline V gene sequence: CDR1 SGDLS, CDR2 YYNGEE. The CDR3 is 14 amino acids.

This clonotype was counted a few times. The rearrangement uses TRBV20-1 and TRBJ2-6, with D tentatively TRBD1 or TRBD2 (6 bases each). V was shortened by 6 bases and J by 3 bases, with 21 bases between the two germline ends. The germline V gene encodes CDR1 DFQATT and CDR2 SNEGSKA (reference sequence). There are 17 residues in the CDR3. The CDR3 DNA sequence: TGCAGTGCCGCATGGGATAGGGGGAGGAGTGGGGCCAACGTCCTGACTTTC. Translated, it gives CSAAWDRGRSGANVLTF.

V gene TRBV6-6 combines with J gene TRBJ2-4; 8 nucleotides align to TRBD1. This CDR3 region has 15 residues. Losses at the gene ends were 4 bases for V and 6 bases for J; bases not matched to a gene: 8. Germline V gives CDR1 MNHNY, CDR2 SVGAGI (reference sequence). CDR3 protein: CASSSVQGAGNIQYF. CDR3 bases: TGTGCCAGCAGTTCCGTCCAGGGGGCCGGAAACATTCAGTACTTC.

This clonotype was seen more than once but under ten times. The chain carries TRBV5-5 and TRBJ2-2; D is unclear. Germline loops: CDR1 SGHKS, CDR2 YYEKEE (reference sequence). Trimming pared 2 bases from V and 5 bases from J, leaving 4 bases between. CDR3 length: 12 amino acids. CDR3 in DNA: TGTGCCAGCAGCTTACTAACCGGGGAGCTGTTTTTT. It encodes CASSLLTGELFF.

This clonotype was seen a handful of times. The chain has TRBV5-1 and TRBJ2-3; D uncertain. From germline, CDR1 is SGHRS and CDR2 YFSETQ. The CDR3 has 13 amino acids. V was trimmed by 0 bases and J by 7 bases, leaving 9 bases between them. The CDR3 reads CASSLEVENTQYF. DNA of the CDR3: TGCGCCAGCAGCTTGGAAGTGGAAAATACGCAGTATTTT.

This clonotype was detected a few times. CDR3 loop: CASSLARSGGNEQFF. The CDR3 region has the DNA TGTGCCAGCAGCTTAGCCAGATCCGGGGGCAATGAGCAGTTCTTC. The rearrangement joins TRBV7-2 to TRBJ2-1, with D perhaps matching TRBD2 (6 bases). Germline lookup yields CDR1 SGHTA and CDR2 FQGNSA. The CDR3 is 15 amino acids. Trimming took off 0 bases at V and 6 bases at J, with 12 bases between the two ends.

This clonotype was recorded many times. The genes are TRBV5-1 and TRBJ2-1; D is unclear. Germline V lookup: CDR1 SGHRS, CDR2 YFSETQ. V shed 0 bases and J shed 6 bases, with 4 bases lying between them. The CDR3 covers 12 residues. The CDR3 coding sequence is TGCGCCAGCAGCTTGGGGTCCAATGAGCAGTTCTTC. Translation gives CASSLGSNEQFF.

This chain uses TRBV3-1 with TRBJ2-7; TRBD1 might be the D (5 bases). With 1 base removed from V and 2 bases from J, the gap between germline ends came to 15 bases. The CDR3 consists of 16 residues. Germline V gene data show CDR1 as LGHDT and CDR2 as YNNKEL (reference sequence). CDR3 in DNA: TGTGCCAGCAGCCAAGGTGGGGCAGGCCTTGCCTACGAGCAGTACTTC. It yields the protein CASSQGGAGLAYEQYF.

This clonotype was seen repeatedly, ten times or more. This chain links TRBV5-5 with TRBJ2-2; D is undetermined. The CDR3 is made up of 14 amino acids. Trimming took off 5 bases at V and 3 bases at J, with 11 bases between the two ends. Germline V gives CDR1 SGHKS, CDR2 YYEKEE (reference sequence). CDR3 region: CASRVGPDTGELFF. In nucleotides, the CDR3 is TGTGCCAGCAGAGTAGGGCCGGACACCGGGGAGCTGTTTTTT.

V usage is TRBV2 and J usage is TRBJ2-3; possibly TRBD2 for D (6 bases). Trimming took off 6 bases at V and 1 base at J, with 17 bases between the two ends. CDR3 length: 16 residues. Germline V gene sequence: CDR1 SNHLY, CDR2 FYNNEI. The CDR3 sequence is CASRILPGLGTDTQYF. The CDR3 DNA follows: TGTGCCAGCAGGATACTCCCGGGACTGGGCACAGATACGCAGTATTTT.

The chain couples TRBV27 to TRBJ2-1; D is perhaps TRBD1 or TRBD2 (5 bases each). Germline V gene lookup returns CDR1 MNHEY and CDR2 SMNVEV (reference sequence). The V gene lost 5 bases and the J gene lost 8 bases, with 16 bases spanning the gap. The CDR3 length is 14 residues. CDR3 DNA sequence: TGTGCCAGCAGTCCCCCGGGACCCAGCTATGAGCAGTTCTTC. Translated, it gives CASSPPGPSYEQFF.

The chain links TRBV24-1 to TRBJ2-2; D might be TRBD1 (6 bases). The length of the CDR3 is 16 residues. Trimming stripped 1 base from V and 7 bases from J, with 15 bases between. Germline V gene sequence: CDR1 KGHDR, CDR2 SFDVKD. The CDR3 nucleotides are TGTGCCACCAGTGATTTACAGGACAGTAAGGGCGGGGAGCTGTTTTTT. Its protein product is CATSDLQDSKGGELFF.

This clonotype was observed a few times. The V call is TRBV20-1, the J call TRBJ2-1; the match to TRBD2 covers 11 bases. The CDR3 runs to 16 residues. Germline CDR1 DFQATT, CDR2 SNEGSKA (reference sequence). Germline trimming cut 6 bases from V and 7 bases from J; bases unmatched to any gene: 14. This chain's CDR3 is CSATSPTSGSGNEQFF. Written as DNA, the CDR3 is TGCAGTGCGACCAGTCCCACTAGCGGGAGTGGGAATGAGCAGTTCTTC.

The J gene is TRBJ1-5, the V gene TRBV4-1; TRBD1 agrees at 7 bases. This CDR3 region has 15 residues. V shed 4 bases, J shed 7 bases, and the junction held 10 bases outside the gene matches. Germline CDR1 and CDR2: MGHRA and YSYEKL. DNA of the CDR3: TGCGCCAGCAGCCCCGACAGGGCTGGGCGGCAGCCCCAGCATTTT. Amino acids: CASSPDRAGRQPQHF.

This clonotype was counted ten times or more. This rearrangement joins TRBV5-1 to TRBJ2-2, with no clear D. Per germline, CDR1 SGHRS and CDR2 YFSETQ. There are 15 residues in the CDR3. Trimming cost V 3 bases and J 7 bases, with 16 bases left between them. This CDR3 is CASSSGGLGLGELFF. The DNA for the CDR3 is TGCGCCAGCAGCTCCGGTGGCTTAGGTCTCGGGGAGCTGTTTTTT. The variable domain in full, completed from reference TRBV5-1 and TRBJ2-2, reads KAGVTQTPRYLIKTRGQQVTLSCSPISGHRSVSWYQQTPGQGLQFLFEYFSETQRNKGNFPGRFSGRQFSNSRSEMNVSTLELGDSALYLCASSSGGLGLGELFFGEGSRLTVL.

The DNA for the CDR3 is TGTGCCAGCAGCTTAGCCGGGGGATACCAGACCCAGTACTTC. As protein: CASSLAGGYQTQYF. The rearrangement links TRBV7-3 to TRBJ2-5; perhaps TRBD2 as D (6 bases). The CDR3 loop spans 14 amino acids. V lost 2 bases and J 6 bases, leaving 13 bases between the germline ends. Germline CDR1 SGHTA, CDR2 FQGTGA.

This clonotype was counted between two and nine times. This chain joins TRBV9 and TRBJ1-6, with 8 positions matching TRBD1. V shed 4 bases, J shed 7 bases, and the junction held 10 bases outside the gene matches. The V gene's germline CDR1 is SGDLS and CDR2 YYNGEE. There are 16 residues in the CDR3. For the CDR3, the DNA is TGTGCCAGCAGCCCTACTAGTGACAGGGGAAATTCACCCCTCCACTTT. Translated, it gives CASSPTSDRGNSPLHF. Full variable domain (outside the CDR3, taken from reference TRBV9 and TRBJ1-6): DSGVTQTPKHLITATGQRVTLRCSPRSGDLSVYWYQQSLDQGLQFLIQYYNGEERAKGNILERFSAQQFPDLHSELNLSSLELGDSALYFCASSPTSDRGNSPLHFGNGTRLTVT.

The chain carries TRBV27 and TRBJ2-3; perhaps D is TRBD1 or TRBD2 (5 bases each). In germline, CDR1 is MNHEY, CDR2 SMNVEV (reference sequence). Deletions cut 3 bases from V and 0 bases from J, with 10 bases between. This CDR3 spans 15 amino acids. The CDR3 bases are TGTGCCAGCAGTTTTATGGGACCTAGCACAGATACGCAGTATTTT. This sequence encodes CASSFMGPSTDTQYF.

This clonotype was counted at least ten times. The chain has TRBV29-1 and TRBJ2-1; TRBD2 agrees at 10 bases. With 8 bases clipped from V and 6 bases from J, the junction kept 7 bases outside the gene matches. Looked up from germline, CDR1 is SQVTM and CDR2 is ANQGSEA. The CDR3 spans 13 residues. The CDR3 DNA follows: TGCAGCATGGTGGGACTAGCGTTCAATGAGCAGTTCTTC. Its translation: CSMVGLAFNEQFF.

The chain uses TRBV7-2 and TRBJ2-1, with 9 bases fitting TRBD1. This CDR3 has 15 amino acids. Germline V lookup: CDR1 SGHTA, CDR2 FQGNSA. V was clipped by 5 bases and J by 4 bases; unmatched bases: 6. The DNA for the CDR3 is TGTGCCAGCAGCCCCGACAGGGGGACTTACAATGAGCAGTTCTTC. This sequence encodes CASSPDRGTYNEQFF.

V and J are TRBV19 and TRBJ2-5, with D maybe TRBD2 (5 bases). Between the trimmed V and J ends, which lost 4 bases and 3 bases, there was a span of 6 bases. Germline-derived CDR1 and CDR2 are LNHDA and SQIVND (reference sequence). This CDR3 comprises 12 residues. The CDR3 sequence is CASSRGKETQYF. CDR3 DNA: TGTGCCAGTAGTAGAGGGAAAGAGACCCAGTACTTC.

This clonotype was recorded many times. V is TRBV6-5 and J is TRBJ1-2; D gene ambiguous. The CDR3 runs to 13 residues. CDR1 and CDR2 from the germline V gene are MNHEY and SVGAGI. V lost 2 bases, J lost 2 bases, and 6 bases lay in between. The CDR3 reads CASSYVENYGYTF. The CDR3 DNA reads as TGTGCCAGCAGTTACGTGGAAAACTATGGCTACACCTTC.